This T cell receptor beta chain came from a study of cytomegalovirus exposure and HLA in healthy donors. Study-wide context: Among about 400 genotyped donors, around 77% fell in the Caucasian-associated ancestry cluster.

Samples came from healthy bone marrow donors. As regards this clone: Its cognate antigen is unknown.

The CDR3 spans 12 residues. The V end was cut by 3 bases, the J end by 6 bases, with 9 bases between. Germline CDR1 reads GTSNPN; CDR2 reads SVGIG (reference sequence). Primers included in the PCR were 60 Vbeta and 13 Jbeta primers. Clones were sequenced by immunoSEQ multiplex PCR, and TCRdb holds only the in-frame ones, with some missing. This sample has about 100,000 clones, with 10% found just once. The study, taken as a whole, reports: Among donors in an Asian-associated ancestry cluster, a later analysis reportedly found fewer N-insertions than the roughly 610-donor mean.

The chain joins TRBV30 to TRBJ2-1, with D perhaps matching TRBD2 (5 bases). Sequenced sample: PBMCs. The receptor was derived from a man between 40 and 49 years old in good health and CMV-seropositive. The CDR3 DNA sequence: TGTGCCTGGAGGGGAGCTTCCAATGAGCAGTTCTTC. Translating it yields CAWRGASNEQFF. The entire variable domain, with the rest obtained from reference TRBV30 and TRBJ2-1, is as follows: SQTIHQWPATLVQPVGSPLSLECTVEGTSNPNLYWYRQAAGRGLQLLFYSVGIGQISSEVPQNLSASRPQDRQFILSSKKLLLSDSGFYLCAWRGASNEQFFGPGTRLTVL.